This T cell receptor (beta chain) derives from a study of T-cell memory formation after mild COVID-19. This clonotype occurred a few times. Germline assignment: CDR1 PRHDT and CDR2 FYEKMQ (reference sequence). The V and J ends lost 5 bases and 3 bases respectively, with 16 bases between them. This CDR3 contains 16 residues. TCRdb re-called the 5' RACE reads with MiXCR, one entry per CDR3 protein. The sample lists about 140,000 distinct CDR3 sequences; around 13% were seen once. This chain uses TRBV13 with TRBJ2-2, with D perhaps assigned TRBD1 or TRBD2 (5 bases each). The TCR sequence derives from an adult woman who had mild COVID-19 (a few samples of this study predate the infection). Cell type and time point are not known. The source material was PBMCs or a T cell subset sorted from them (not recorded which). The CDR3 loop reads CASSLGTVADTGELFF. The CDR3 nucleotides are TGTGCCAGCAGCCTCGGGACGGTTGCAGACACCGGGGAGCTGTTTTTT.